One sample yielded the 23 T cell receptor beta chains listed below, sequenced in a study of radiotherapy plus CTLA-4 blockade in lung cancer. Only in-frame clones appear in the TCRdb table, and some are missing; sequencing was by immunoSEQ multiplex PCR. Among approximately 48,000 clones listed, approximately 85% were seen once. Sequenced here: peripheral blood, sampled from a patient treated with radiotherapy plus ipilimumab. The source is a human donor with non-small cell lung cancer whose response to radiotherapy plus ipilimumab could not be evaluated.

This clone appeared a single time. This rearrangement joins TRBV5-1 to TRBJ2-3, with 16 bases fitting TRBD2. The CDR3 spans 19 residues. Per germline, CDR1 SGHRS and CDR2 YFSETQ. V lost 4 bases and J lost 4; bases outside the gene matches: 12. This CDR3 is CASSPNIGTSGRGADTQYF. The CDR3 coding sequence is TGCGCCAGCAGCCCTAACATCGGGACTAGCGGGAGGGGGGCAGATACGCAGTATTTT.

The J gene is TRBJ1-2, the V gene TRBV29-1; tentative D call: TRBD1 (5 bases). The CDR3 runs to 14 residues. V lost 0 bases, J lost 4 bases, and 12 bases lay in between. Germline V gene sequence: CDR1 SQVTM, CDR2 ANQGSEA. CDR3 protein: CSVEEEGLVYGYTF. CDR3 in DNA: TGCAGCGTTGAAGAGGAGGGGCTCGTCTATGGCTACACCTTC.

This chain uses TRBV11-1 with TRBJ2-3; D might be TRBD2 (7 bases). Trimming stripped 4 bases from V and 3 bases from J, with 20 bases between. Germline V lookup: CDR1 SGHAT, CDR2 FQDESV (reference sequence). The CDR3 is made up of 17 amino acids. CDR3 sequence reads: CASSSPHKGRGTDTQYF. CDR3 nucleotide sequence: TGTGCCAGCAGCTCCCCCCACAAGGGGAGGGGGACAGATACGCAGTATTTT.

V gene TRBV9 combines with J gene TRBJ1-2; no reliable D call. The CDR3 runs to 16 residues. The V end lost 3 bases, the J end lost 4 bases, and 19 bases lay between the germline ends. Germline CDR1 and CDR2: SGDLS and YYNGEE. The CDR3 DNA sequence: TGTGCCAGCAGCGCGGGAAGGGCAGGTCCCCTCTATGGCTACACCTTC. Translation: CASSAGRAGPLYGYTF.

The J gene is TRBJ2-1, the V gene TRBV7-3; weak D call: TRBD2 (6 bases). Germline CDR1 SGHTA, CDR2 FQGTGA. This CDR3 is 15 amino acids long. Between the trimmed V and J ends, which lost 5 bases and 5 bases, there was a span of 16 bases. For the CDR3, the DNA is TGTGCCAGCAGCACTGGTTTGCGGGGAGACAATGAGCAGTTCTTC. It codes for CASSTGLRGDNEQFF.

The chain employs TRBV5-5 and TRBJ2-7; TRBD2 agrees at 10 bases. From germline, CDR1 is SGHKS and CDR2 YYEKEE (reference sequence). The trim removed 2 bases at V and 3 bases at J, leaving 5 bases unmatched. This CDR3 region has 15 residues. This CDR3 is CASSFYLAGGYEQYF. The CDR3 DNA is TGTGCCAGCAGCTTTTATTTAGCGGGAGGCTACGAGCAGTACTTC.

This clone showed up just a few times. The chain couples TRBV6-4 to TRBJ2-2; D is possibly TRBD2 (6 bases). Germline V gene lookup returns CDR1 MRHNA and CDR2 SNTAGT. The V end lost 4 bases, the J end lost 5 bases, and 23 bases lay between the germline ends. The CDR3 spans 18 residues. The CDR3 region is CASSALPSATWKTGELFF. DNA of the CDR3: TGTGCCAGCAGTGCGCTCCCTAGCGCGACTTGGAAAACCGGGGAGCTGTTTTTT.

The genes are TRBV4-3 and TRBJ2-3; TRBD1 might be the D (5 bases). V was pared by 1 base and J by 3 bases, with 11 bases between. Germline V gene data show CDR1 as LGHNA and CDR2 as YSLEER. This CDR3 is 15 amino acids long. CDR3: CASSQGAGRTDTQYF. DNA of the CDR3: TGCGCCAGCAGCCAAGGAGCAGGGCGGACAGATACGCAGTATTTT.

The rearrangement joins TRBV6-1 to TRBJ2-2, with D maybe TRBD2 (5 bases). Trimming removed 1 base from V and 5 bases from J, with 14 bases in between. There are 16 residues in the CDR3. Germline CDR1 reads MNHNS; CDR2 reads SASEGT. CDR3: CASSEGAPRETGELFF. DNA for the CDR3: TGTGCCAGCAGTGAAGGGGCCCCTCGGGAAACCGGGGAGCTGTTTTTT.

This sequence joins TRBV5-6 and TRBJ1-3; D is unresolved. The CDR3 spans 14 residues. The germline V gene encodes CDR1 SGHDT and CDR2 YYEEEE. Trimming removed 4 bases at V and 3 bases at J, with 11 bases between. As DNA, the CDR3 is TGTGCCAGCAGCCCCCCGGGGTTTGGAAACACCATATATTTT. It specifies CASSPPGFGNTIYF.

The CDR3 loop reads CASSEGGLAEETQYF. CDR3 nucleotides: TGTGCCAGCAGTGAAGGGGGACTAGCGGAAGAGACCCAGTACTTC. J is TRBJ2-5 and V is TRBV2; TRBD2 agrees at 11 bases. CDR1 is SNHLY and CDR2 is FYNNEI in the germline V gene. CDR3 length: 15 residues. J was trimmed by 3 bases and V by 1 base; bases with no gene match: 1.

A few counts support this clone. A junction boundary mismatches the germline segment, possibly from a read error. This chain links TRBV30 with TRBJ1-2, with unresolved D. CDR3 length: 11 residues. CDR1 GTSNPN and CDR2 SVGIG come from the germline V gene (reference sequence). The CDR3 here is CAGSLSYGYTF. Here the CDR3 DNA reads TGTGCCGGGAGTCTGAGCTATGGCTACACCTTC.

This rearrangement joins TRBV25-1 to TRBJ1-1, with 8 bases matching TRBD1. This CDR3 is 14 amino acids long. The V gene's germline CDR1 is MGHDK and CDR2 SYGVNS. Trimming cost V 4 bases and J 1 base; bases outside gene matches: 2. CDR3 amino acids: CASSVGTGNTEAFF. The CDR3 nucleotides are TGTGCCAGCAGTGTCGGGACAGGGAACACTGAAGCTTTCTTT.

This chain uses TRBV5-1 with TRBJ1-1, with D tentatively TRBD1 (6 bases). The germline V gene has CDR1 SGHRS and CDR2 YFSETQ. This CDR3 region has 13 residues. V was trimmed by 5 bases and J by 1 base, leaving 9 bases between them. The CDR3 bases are TGCGCCAGCAGATCGGACAGGAACACTGAAGCTTTCTTT. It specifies CASRSDRNTEAFF. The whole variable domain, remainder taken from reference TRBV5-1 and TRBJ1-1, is KAGVTQTPRYLIKTRGQQVTLSCSPISGHRSVSWYQQTPGQGLQFLFEYFSETQRNKGNFPGRFSGRQFSNSRSEMNVSTLELGDSALYLCASRSDRNTEAFFGQGTRLTVV.

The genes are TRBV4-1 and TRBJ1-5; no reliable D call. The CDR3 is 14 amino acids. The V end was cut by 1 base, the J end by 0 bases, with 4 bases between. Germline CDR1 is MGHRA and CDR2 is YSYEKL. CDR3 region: CASSQGPSNQPQHF. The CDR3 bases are TGCGCCAGCAGCCAAGGGCCTAGCAATCAGCCCCAGCATTTT.

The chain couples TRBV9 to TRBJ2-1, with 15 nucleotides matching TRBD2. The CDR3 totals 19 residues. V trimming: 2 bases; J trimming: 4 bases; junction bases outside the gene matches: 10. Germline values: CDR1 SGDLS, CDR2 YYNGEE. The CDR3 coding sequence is TGTGCCAGCAGCGTCGGGGGACTAGCGGGAGGCGCGGGGTACAATGAGCAGTTCTTC. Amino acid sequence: CASSVGGLAGGAGYNEQFF. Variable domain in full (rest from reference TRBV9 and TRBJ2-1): DSGVTQTPKHLITATGQRVTLRCSPRSGDLSVYWYQQSLDQGLQFLIQYYNGEERAKGNILERFSAQQFPDLHSELNLSSLELGDSALYFCASSVGGLAGGAGYNEQFFGPGTRLTVL.

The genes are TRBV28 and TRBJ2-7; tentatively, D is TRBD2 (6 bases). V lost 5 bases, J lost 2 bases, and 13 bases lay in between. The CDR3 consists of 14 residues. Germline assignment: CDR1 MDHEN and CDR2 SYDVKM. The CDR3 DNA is TGTGCCAGCAGTCACCGGGACTGGGCCTACGAGCAGTACTTC. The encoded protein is CASSHRDWAYEQYF.

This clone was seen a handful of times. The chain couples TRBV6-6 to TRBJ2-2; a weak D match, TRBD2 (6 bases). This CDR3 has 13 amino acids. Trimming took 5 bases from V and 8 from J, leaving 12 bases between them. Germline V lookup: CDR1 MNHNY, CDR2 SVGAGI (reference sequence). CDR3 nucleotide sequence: TGTGCCAGCAGTACAAGGCGGGGAGGGGAGCTGTTTTTT. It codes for CASSTRRGGELFF.

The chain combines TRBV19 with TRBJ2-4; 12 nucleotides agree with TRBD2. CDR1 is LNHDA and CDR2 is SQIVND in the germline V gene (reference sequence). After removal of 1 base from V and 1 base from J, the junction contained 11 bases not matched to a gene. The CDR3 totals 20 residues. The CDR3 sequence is CASSIGIPSGRARAKNIQYF. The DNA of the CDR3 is TGTGCCAGTAGTATAGGAATACCTAGCGGGAGGGCCAGGGCCAAAAACATTCAGTACTTC.

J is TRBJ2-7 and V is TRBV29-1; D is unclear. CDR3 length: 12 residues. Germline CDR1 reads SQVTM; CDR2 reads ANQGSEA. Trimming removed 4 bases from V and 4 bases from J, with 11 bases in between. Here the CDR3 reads CSVVAGIYEQYF. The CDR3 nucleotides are TGCAGCGTTGTGGCAGGCATTTACGAGCAGTACTTC.

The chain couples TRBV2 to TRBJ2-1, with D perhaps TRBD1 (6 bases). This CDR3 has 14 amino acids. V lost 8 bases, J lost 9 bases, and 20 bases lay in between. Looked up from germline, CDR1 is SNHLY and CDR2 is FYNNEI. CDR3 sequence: CASQSVPQGREQFF. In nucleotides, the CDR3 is TGTGCCAGCCAATCAGTCCCGCAGGGGCGTGAGCAGTTCTTC.

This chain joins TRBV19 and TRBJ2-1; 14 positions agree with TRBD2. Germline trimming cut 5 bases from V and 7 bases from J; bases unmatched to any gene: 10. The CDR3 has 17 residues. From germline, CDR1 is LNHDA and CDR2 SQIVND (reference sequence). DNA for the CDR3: TGTGCCAGTAGTCCCGGGACTAGCGGGAGTAGGCGGAATGAGCAGTTCTTC. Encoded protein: CASSPGTSGSRRNEQFF.

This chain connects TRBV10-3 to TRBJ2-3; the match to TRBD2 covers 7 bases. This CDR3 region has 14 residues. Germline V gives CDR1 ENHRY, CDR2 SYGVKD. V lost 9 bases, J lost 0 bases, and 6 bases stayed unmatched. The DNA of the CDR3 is TGTGCCATATCCGGGACTAATAGCACAGATACGCAGTATTTT. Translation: CAISGTNSTDTQYF.